This TCR beta chain was identified in a study of control samples from healthy donors and cancer patients. The table came from immunoSEQ multiplex PCR; TCRdb's copy has only in-frame clones and leaves some out. Of roughly 400,000 clones detected, 75% to 95% appear once; the ten largest clones hold 5.5% to 8%. The CDR3 totals 14 residues. Germline V gene sequence: CDR1 SEHNR, CDR2 FQNEAQ (reference sequence). V was trimmed by 9 bases and J by 4 bases, leaving 15 bases between them. The chain joins TRBV7-9 to TRBJ2-2, with a possible D match to TRBD2 (5 bases). The receptor was derived from a man in his forties with head and neck cancer. The source material was PBMCs. The CDR3, as DNA: TGTGCCAGTCCACGGACGGCGGGCACCGGGGAGCTGTTTTTT. It codes for CASPRTAGTGELFF.